The 2 T cell receptor beta chains given below trace back to one sample, sequenced in a study of tumor-infiltrating lymphocytes in primary liver carcinoma (TCRdb year 2017). Sequencing instrument: Illumina HiSeq 2500. A constant-region primer and ProtoScript II reverse transcriptase were used to reverse-transcribe TCRbeta-specific cDNA from around 530 ng total RNA. The TCRbeta libraries were prepared through three rounds of nested multiplex PCR following a slightly modified ARM-PCR procedure. Each of the first two PCR rounds ran for approximately 11 cycles using multiplex TRBV1-TRBV30 forward primers together with a Cbeta reverse primer. TCRdb reprocessed the public reads (quality trimming at Q25 with fastp, clone calling with MiXCR) and kept in-frame beta chains. Rows with a matching CDR3 protein are joined into one entry that keeps the most common DNA and genes. This sample has 330,000 or so distinct CDR3 sequences in its table, and about 65% of those were observed once. The ten largest clones represent about 6.3% of the sample.

Blood RNA was extracted from unsorted whole blood with TRIzol reagent; germline DNA came from the DNeasy Blood & Tissue kit. Sequencing used peripheral blood. The receptor source for this set is a man in his forties with primary liver carcinoma and hepatitis B virus infection.

On this clonotype: The junction and the germline gene differ at one end; a read error may be behind it. The chain employs TRBV4-1 and TRBJ2-7, with D unclear. The CDR3 spans 16 residues. Germline V gene lookup returns CDR1 MGHRA and CDR2 YSYEKL. CDR3: CASSQETHEPSYEQYF. CDR3 nucleotide sequence: TGCGCCAGCAGTCAAGAAACACATGAACCCTCCTACGAGCAGTACTTC.

A single count supports this clonotype. Given a much more abundant clone one base away, this may be a read error. This chain uses TRBV6-1 with TRBJ2-2; D not resolved. Germline assignment: CDR1 MNHNS and CDR2 SASEGT. The CDR3 covers 14 residues. The CDR3 here is CSSSEEPRTGELFF. The CDR3 nucleotides read TGTTCCAGCAGTGAAGAGCCTCGCACCGGGGAGCTGTTTTTT.